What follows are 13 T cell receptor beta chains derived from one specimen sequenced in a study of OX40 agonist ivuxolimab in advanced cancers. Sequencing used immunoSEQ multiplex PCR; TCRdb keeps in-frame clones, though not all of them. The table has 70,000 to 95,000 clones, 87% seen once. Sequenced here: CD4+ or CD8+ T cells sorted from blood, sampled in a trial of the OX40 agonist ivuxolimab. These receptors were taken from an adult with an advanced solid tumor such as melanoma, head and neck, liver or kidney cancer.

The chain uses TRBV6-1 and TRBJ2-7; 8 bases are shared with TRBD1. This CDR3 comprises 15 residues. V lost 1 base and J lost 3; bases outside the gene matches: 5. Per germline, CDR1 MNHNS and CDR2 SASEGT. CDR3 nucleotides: TGTGCCAGCAGTGAAGTTCTGGACAGGGTCTACGAGCAGTACTTC. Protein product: CASSEVLDRVYEQYF.

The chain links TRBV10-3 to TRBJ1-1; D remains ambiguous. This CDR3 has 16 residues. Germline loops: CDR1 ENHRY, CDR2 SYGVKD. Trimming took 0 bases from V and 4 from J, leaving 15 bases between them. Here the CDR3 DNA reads TGTGCCATCAGTGAGTCGGGTTGGGTTGAAGGCACTGAAGCTTTCTTT. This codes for CAISESGWVEGTEAFF.

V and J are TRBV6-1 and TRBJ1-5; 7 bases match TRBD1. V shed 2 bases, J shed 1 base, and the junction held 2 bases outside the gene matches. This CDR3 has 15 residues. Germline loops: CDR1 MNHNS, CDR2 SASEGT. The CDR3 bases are TGTGCCAGCAGTGAAAGGGGGCAGAGCAATCAGCCCCAGCATTTT. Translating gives CASSERGQSNQPQHF.

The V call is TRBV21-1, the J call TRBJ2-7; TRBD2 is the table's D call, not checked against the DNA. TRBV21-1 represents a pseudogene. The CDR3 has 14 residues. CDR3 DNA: TGTGCCAGCAGCCAAGGAGGGAGGTCCTACGAGCAGTACTTC. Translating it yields CASSQGGRSYEQYF.

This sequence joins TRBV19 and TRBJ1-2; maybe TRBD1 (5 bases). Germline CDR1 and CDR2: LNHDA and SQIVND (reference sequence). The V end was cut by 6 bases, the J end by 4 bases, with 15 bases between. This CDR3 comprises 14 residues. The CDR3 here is CASRTQGGTYGYTF. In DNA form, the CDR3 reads TGTGCCAGTAGGACCCAGGGAGGTACCTATGGCTACACCTTC.

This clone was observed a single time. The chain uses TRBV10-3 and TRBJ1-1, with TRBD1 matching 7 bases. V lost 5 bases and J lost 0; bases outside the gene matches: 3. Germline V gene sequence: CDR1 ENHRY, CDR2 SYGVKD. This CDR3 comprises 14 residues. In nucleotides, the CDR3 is TGTGCCATCAGTTTACAGGGGATGAACACTGAAGCTTTCTTT. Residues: CAISLQGMNTEAFF.

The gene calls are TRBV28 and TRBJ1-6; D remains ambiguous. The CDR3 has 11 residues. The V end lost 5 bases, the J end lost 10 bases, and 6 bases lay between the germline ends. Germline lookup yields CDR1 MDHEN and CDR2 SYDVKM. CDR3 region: CASSTTSPLHF. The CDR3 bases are TGTGCCAGCAGTACGACCTCACCCCTCCACTTT. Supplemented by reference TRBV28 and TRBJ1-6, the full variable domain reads DVKVTQSSRYLVKRTGEKVFLECVQDMDHENMFWYRQDPGLGLRLIYFSYDVKMKEKGDIPEGYSVSREKKERFSLILESASTNQTSMYLCASSTTSPLHFGNGTRLTVT.

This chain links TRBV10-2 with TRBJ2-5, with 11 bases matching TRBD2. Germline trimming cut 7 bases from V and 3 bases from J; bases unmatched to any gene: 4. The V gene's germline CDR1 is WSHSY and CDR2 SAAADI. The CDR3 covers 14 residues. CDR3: CASNLAGGEETQYF. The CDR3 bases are TGCGCCAGCAACCTAGCGGGGGGAGAAGAGACCCAGTACTTC.

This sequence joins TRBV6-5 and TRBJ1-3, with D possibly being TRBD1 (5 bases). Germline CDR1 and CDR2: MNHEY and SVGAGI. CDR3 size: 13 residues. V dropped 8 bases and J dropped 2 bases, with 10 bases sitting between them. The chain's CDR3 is CASRQQTGNTIYF. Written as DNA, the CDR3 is TGTGCCAGCCGACAGCAAACTGGAAACACCATATATTTT.

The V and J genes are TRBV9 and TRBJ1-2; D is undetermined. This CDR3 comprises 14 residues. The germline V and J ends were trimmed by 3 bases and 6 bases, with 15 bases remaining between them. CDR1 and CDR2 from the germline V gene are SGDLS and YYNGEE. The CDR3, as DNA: TGTGCCAGCAGCGACGTGGGGTATGGAAATGGCTACACCTTC. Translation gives CASSDVGYGNGYTF.

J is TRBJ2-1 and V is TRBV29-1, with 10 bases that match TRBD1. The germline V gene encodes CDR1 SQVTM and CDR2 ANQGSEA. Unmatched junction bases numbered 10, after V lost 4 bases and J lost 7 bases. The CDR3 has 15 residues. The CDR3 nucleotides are TGCAGCGTTGCCCCCGGGACAGGGGATATGAATGAGCAGTTCTTC. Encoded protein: CSVAPGTGDMNEQFF.

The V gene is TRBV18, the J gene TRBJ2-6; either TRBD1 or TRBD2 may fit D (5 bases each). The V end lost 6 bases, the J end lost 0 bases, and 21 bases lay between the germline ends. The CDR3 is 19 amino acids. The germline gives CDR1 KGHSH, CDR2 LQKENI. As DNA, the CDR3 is TGTGCCAGCTCCCTTTCGACCGGGACGCGGAACTCTGGGGCCAACGTCCTGACTTTC. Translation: CASSLSTGTRNSGANVLTF.

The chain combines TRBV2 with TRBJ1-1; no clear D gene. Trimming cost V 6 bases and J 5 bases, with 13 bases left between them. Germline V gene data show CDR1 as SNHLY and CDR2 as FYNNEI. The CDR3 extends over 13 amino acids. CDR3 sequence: CASSVRGVTEAFF. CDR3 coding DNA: TGTGCCAGCAGCGTCCGGGGTGTGACTGAAGCTTTCTTT.